This record covers a single TCR beta chain. Its cognate antigen is unknown. Sequencing targeted expressed TCRB transcripts, as all isolated RNA had been reverse transcribed. Libraries were prepared by immunoSEQ multiplex PCR; TCRdb keeps only in-frame clonotypes and omits some of them. Of 150,000 or so clones in the sample, roughly 63% were seen once. Germline CDR1 LGHNA, CDR2 YSLEER. The V and J ends lost 0 bases and 4 bases respectively, with 16 bases between them. CDR3 length: 17 residues. Sorted CD4+ subsets: naive, central memory, regulatory, stem cell-like memory (CD45RO/CCR7/CD25/CD127/CD95/CD27 panel). The data were obtained in a study of beta chain features in type 1 diabetes. Findings and caveats of the study: Patients with type 1 diabetes showed fewer VDJ junction insertions and more deletions. In all four CD4+ subsets, TCRB CDR3 length was significantly, moderately reduced in type 1 diabetes.

The rearrangement joins TRBV4-3 to TRBJ2-4, with D possibly being TRBD1 (5 bases). Sequenced: naive CD4+ T cells from blood. This TCR came from a man aged 30 to 45 with type 1 diabetes. The CDR3 is CASSQEVRGGRKNIQYF. CDR3 DNA sequence: TGCGCCAGCAGCCAAGAGGTAAGGGGCGGAAGAAAAAACATTCAGTACTTC.